The 17 T cell receptor beta chains below were found in one sample sequenced in a study of cytomegalovirus exposure and HLA in healthy donors. It was with 60 Vbeta and 13 Jbeta primers that the PCR ran. Assay used: immunoSEQ multiplex PCR; TCRdb lists only in-frame clones, some missing. The sample has about 180,000 clones, 65% to 85% seen once; the top ten hold approximately 1.3%. The sample taken for sequencing was PBMCs. The receptors were gathered from a girl aged 10-17 years in good health and CMV-seropositive.

The rearrangement joins TRBV4-1 to TRBJ2-7, with D tentatively TRBD2 (6 bases). CDR1 is MGHRA and CDR2 is YSYEKL in the germline V gene. This CDR3 is 15 amino acids long. V lost 3 bases, J lost 7 bases, and 19 bases lay in between. CDR3 in amino acids: CASSHPGTGRGEQYF. The CDR3 DNA sequence: TGCGCCAGCAGCCACCCAGGGACGGGACGGGGGGAGCAGTACTTC.

The chain employs TRBV14 and TRBJ2-1, with 11 bases lining up with TRBD2. The CDR3 loop spans 15 amino acids. Germline-derived CDR1 and CDR2 are SGHDN and FVKESK. J was trimmed by 9 bases and V by 2 bases; bases with no gene match: 6. CDR3 in DNA: TGTGCCAGCAGCCAACTACTAGCGGGAGTTGGTGAGCAGTTCTTC. As protein: CASSQLLAGVGEQFF.

In this sample, this clone turned up a few times. This chain connects TRBV5-1 to TRBJ2-6; the match to TRBD2 covers 7 bases. Germline V CDR1 and CDR2: SGHRS, YFSETQ. V lost 0 bases and J lost 13; bases outside the gene matches: 10. This CDR3 is built from 15 residues. CDR3 nucleotide sequence: TGCGCCAGCAGCTTGGCCCTAACTAGCGTTGAAGTCCTGACTTTC. Amino acids: CASSLALTSVEVLTF.

The chain couples TRBV5-8 to TRBJ1-3, with 9 bases that match TRBD1. V lost 4 bases and J lost 4; bases outside the gene matches: 6. Germline loops: CDR1 SGHTS, CDR2 YDEGEE. The CDR3 spans 15 residues. CDR3 in amino acids: CASSTRDREGNTIYF. In nucleotides, the CDR3 is TGTGCCAGCAGCACCAGGGACAGGGAGGGAAACACCATATATTTT.

The V gene is TRBV6-5, the J gene TRBJ2-3; the D gene is possibly TRBD2 (6 bases). This CDR3 comprises 16 residues. From germline, CDR1 is MNHEY and CDR2 SVGAGI. With 0 bases removed from V and 9 bases from J, the gap between germline ends came to 19 bases. This chain's CDR3 is CASSYSRLEPMVTQYF. The CDR3 DNA is TGTGCCAGCAGTTACTCGCGACTAGAGCCAATGGTGACGCAGTATTTT.

J is TRBJ1-2 and V is TRBV10-1, with a tentative D call TRBD1 (6 bases). Trimming took off 3 bases at V and 4 bases at J, with 9 bases between the two ends. CDR1 is WNHNN and CDR2 is SYGVQD in the germline V gene (reference sequence). The CDR3 has 13 amino acids. CDR3 DNA: TGCGCCAGCAGTGACCGGACAGCCTATGGCTACACCTTC. Encoded protein: CASSDRTAYGYTF.

The genes are TRBV6-6 and TRBJ2-5; 10 bases fit TRBD2. The CDR3 runs to 16 residues. V lost 5 bases, J lost 4 bases, and 10 bases stayed unmatched. The germline V gene encodes CDR1 MNHNY and CDR2 SVGAGI (reference sequence). DNA of the CDR3: TGTGCCAGCAGTCCAAGGGGGCTAGCGGGAGCAGAGACCCAGTACTTC. Its protein is CASSPRGLAGAETQYF.

V gene TRBV30 combines with J gene TRBJ2-1, with 7 bases aligning to TRBD2. Germline V gene sequence: CDR1 GTSNPN, CDR2 SVGIG (reference sequence). The CDR3 totals 16 residues. V was clipped by 0 bases and J by 7 bases; unmatched bases: 12. CDR3 in DNA: TGTGCCTGGAGTGTACTTCACGGGGGGAGATGGAATGAGCAGTTCTTC. It specifies CAWSVLHGGRWNEQFF.

Written as DNA, the CDR3 is TGTGCCAGCAGTTTACCCGGCGGGGAGCTGTTTTTT. The encoded protein is CASSLPGGELFF. The V and J genes are TRBV27 and TRBJ2-2; D gene unclear. The CDR3 has 12 amino acids. V lost 2 bases, J lost 7 bases, and 5 bases lay in between. Germline assignment: CDR1 MNHEY and CDR2 SMNVEV (reference sequence).

V usage is TRBV5-1 and J usage is TRBJ2-1; 9 nucleotides match TRBD2. There are 15 residues in the CDR3. Trimming took 3 bases from V and 9 from J; bases not matched to a gene: 10. Germline CDR1 reads SGHRS; CDR2 reads YFSETQ. The CDR3 protein is CASSSAGGPDVEQFF. As DNA, the CDR3 is TGCGCCAGCAGCTCGGCGGGAGGGCCCGACGTTGAGCAGTTCTTC.

The rearrangement uses TRBV5-6 and TRBJ2-6; possibly TRBD2 for D (6 bases). The CDR3 has 17 amino acids. Germline V gene data show CDR1 as SGHDT and CDR2 as YYEEEE. The V end lost 1 base, the J end lost 0 bases, and 11 bases lay between the germline ends. The CDR3 sequence: CASSLWRDYSGANVLTF. As DNA, the CDR3 is TGTGCCAGCAGCTTGTGGCGGGATTACTCTGGGGCCAACGTCCTGACTTTC.

The chain joins TRBV4-2 to TRBJ2-2; no reliable D call. Germline CDR1 LGHNA, CDR2 YNFKEQ. This CDR3 comprises 14 residues. Trimming pared 4 bases from V and 5 bases from J, leaving 11 bases between. The CDR3 nucleotides read TGTGCCAGCAGCCTTTCGACGCGGACCGGGGAGCTGTTTTTT. This encodes CASSLSTRTGELFF.

The rearrangement links TRBV15 to TRBJ1-2; 9 nucleotides line up with TRBD1. The CDR3 is made up of 13 amino acids. With V trimmed by 9 bases and J by 4 bases, 6 bases remained unmatched. Germline V gene lookup returns CDR1 LNHNV and CDR2 YYDKDF (reference sequence). CDR3: CATEQGAGYGYTF. CDR3 DNA: TGTGCCACAGAACAGGGGGCAGGCTATGGCTACACCTTC.

The V gene is TRBV2, the J gene TRBJ2-2, with D perhaps matching TRBD1 (6 bases). The CDR3 spans 14 residues. The germline V and J ends were trimmed by 4 bases and 5 bases, with 11 bases remaining between them. The V gene's germline CDR1 is SNHLY and CDR2 FYNNEI. CDR3 residues: CASSVARGTGELFF. CDR3 DNA: TGTGCCAGCAGTGTTGCCAGGGGTACCGGGGAGCTGTTTTTT.

The chain uses TRBV6-5 and TRBJ2-1; D might be TRBD2 (5 bases). Germline V gives CDR1 MNHEY, CDR2 SVGAGI. Trimming stripped 4 bases from V and 0 bases from J, with 13 bases between. The CDR3 spans 16 residues. DNA for the CDR3: TGTGCCAGCAGTTCTGGCTCGGGAAGCTCCTACAATGAGCAGTTCTTC. This codes for CASSSGSGSSYNEQFF.

This chain links TRBV5-1 with TRBJ1-3; no definite D call. The germline CDR1 and CDR2 sequences are SGHRS and YFSETQ. V was clipped by 4 bases and J by 4 bases, with 6 bases between them. The CDR3 is made up of 12 amino acids. The CDR3: CASSQEGNTIYF. For the CDR3, the DNA is TGCGCCAGCAGCCAAGAGGGAAACACCATATATTTT.

The chain recombines TRBV7-2 with TRBJ2-5, with D unresolved. V was trimmed by 5 bases and J by 5 bases, leaving 12 bases between them. Looked up from germline, CDR1 is SGHTA and CDR2 is FQGNSA. The CDR3 is 13 amino acids. The CDR3 nucleotides read TGTGCCAGCAGCACCGGGTTTGGGGAGACCCAGTACTTC. Translating gives CASSTGFGETQYF.